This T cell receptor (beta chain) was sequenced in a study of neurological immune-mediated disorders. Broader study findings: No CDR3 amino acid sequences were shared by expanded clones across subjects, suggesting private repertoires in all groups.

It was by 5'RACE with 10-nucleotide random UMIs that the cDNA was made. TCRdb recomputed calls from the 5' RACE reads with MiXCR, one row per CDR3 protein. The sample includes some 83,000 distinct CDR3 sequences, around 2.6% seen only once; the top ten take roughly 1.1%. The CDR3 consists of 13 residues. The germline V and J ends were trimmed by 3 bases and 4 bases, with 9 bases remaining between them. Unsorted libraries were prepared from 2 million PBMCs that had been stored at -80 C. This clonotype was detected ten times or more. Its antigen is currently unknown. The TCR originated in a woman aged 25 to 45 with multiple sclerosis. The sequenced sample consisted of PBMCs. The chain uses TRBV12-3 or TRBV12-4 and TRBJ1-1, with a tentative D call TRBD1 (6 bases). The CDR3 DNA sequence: TGTGCCAGCAGTTTTGGCAGGGGCACTGAAGCTTTCTTT. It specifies CASSFGRGTEAFF.